A selection of T cell receptor beta chains follows, all from one sample in a study of cytomegalovirus exposure and HLA in healthy donors. Some clones are missing from TCRdb's copy, which holds only in-frame ones; the method was immunoSEQ multiplex PCR. The data contain some 150,000 clones, 79% of them seen just once; the ten biggest clones take up 6% to 6.5%. Sequencing input: PBMCs. All receptors derive from a man aged 50-59 years in good health and CMV-seropositive. CDR3s include the opening cysteine and the closing phenylalanine or tryptophan. D genes are given only for firm matches. Rows give clone size only sometimes, using once, few, many, or a class for an expanded clone.

D: -; size: -; V: TRBV11-2; J: TRBJ2-1; DNA: TGTGCCAGCAGCGTTTTTCCGGGAGAACACAATGAGCAGTTCTTC; CDR3: CASSVFPGEHNEQFF
D: -; size: -; V: TRBV6-5; J: TRBJ2-1; DNA: TGTGCCAGCAGTTTCCTCCTTGGGGGCGAGCAGTTCTTC; CDR3: CASSFLLGGEQFF
D: -; size: few; V: TRBV28; J: TRBJ1-2; DNA: TGTGCCAGCAGTTTCCAAAACTATGGCTACACCTTC; CDR3: CASSFQNYGYTF
D: -; size: -; V: TRBV10-3; J: TRBJ1-3; DNA: TGTGCCTCCAGAGACAGTCTCGGAAACACCATATATTTT; CDR3: CASRDSLGNTIYF
D: TRBD2; size: -; V: TRBV5-1; J: TRBJ2-1; DNA: TGCGCCAGCAGGGGGGGCCTAGCGGGAGGCCGGGGGCACAATGAGCAGTTCTTC; CDR3: CASRGGLAGGRGHNEQFF
D: TRBD2; size: once; V: TRBV23-1; J: TRBJ2-1; DNA: TGCGCCAGCAGCCCTACGGGAGGGCCTACCAATGAGCAGTTCTTC; CDR3: CASSPTGGPTNEQFF
D: -; size: few; V: TRBV15; J: TRBJ1-6; DNA: TGTGCCACTGCCTTGGGGACACAACGATCACCCCTCCACTTT; CDR3: CATALGTQRSPLHF
D: TRBD2; size: -; V: TRBV5-1; J: TRBJ2-7; DNA: TGCGCCAGCAGCGGGGGGGTGGGGCGCGACGAGCAGTACTTC; CDR3: CASSGGVGRDEQYF
D: TRBD2; size: once; V: TRBV2; J: TRBJ2-2; DNA: TGTGCCAGCAGTGAGATAGCGGGAGGTCCGGCGAAGGGGGAGCTGTTTTTT; CDR3: CASSEIAGGPAKGELFF
D: -; size: -; V: TRBV6-1; J: TRBJ2-2; DNA: TGTGCCAGCAGTGAAATGGGGAGCGTCCCCGGGGAGCTGTTTTTT; CDR3: CASSEMGSVPGELFF
D: -; size: -; V: TRBV11-2; J: TRBJ2-7; DNA: TGTGCCAGCAGCCACGTGGCCACCTACGAGCAGTACTTC; CDR3: CASSHVATYEQYF
D: TRBD2; size: once; V: TRBV30; J: TRBJ2-1; DNA: TGTGCCTGGAGTCCCGCGGGAGATGAGCAGTTCTTC; CDR3: CAWSPAGDEQFF
D: -; size: -; V: TRBV18; J: TRBJ2-2; DNA: TGTGCCAGCTCACCACTAGCCGGGGAGCTGTTTTTT; CDR3: CASSPLAGELFF
D: TRBD1; size: -; V: TRBV19; J: TRBJ1-6; DNA: TGTGCCAGTAGGACAGGGGGCGTAGAGAATTCACCCCTCCACTTT; CDR3: CASRTGGVENSPLHF
D: -; size: -; V: TRBV5-1; J: TRBJ1-3; DNA: TGCGCCAGCAGCTTGTCCTCGGTGGACACCATATATTTT; CDR3: CASSLSSVDTIYF
D: -; size: -; V: TRBV28; J: TRBJ2-5; DNA: TGTGCCAGCACCCACAGGGAAGAGACCCAGTACTTC; CDR3: CASTHREETQYF
D: TRBD2; size: -; V: TRBV19; J: TRBJ2-1; DNA: TGTGCCAGTAGTCTTAGCGGGAGACGCAATGAGCAGTTCTTC; CDR3: CASSLSGRRNEQFF
D: TRBD2; size: -; V: TRBV13; J: TRBJ2-7; DNA: TGTGCCAGCAGCTTTAGGCGGGAGCTTTACGAGCAGTACTTC; CDR3: CASSFRRELYEQYF
D: -; size: -; V: TRBV5-1; J: TRBJ2-3; DNA: TGCGCCAGCAGCTTGGTAAGACACACAGATACGCAGTATTTT; CDR3: CASSLVRHTDTQYF
D: -; size: -; V: TRBV29-1; J: TRBJ1-5; DNA: TGCAGCGTTCGGGAGGGGGGCGATCAGCCCCAGCATTTT; CDR3: CSVREGGDQPQHF
D: -; size: few; V: TRBV10-3; J: TRBJ2-7; DNA: TGTGCCATCAGGGGGCCGGGTGCAGGGGCCTTCGAGCAGTACTTC; CDR3: CAIRGPGAGAFEQYF
D: TRBD1; size: -; V: TRBV19; J: TRBJ1-2; DNA: TGTGCCAGTAGTATTGGAAAACCGGGACAGGGTTCTTTCTATGGCTACACCTTC; CDR3: CASSIGKPGQGSFYGYTF
D: TRBD1; size: -; V: TRBV5-1; J: TRBJ1-3; DNA: TGCGCCAGCAGCTTCAATCAGGGGGCTGGAAACACCATATATTTT; CDR3: CASSFNQGAGNTIYF
D: -; size: -; V: TRBV5-4; J: TRBJ2-7; DNA: TGTGCCAGCAGCTTGGGCCGGGACAACCTACCCTACGAGCAGTACTTC; CDR3: CASSLGRDNLPYEQYF
D: -; size: -; V: TRBV14; J: TRBJ1-1; DNA: TGTGCCAGCAGCCAAGATCGGGGCGCGGGAGACACTGAAGCTTTCTTT; CDR3: CASSQDRGAGDTEAFF
D: TRBD2; size: -; V: TRBV6-5; J: TRBJ2-3; DNA: TGTGCCAGCAGTTACTCGATCGATCTAGCGGGAGATACGCAGTATTTT; CDR3: CASSYSIDLAGDTQYF
D: -; size: -; V: TRBV5-5; J: TRBJ2-2; DNA: TGTGCCAGCAACCCCTCCGGAGGCATCGGGGAGCTGTTTTTT; CDR3: CASNPSGGIGELFF
D: -; size: -; V: TRBV19; J: TRBJ1-5; DNA: TGTGCCAGTAGTGTCCGGGGGGCCGAGCAGCCCCAGCATTTT; CDR3: CASSVRGAEQPQHF
D: TRBD1; size: -; V: TRBV27; J: TRBJ2-7; DNA: TGTGCCAGCATTGGACAGGGTGACGAGCAGTACTTC; CDR3: CASIGQGDEQYF
D: TRBD1; size: -; V: TRBV28; J: TRBJ2-7; DNA: TGTGCCAGCAGGGTTCCCCGGCGCCAACGGGACAGAGGCGAGCAGTACTTC; CDR3: CASRVPRRQRDRGEQYF
D: TRBD2; size: -; V: TRBV18; J: TRBJ2-3; DNA: TGTGCCAGCTCACCGCTAGCGGAAAGCACAGATACGCAGTATTTT; CDR3: CASSPLAESTDTQYF
D: -; size: -; V: TRBV18; J: TRBJ2-1; DNA: TGTGCCAGCTTCACTTCCTTAGACAATGAGCAGTTCTTC; CDR3: CASFTSLDNEQFF
D: -; size: -; V: TRBV5-1; J: TRBJ2-7; DNA: TGCGCCAGCAGTTTGGGACCTGGGAGCTCCTACGAGCAGTACTTC; CDR3: CASSLGPGSSYEQYF
D: TRBD2; size: once; V: TRBV13; J: TRBJ2-1; DNA: TGTGCCGGCTCTTGGGGGAGGGGCAATGAGCAGTTCTTC; CDR3: CAGSWGRGNEQFF
D: -; size: -; V: TRBV6-5; J: TRBJ2-7; DNA: TGTGCCAGCAGTTACCCGAGCGCCTACGAGCAGTACTTC; CDR3: CASSYPSAYEQYF
D: -; size: -; V: TRBV9; J: TRBJ1-6; DNA: TGTGCCAGCAGCCCCTCGGAGGGGCCAAATTCACCCCTCCACTTT; CDR3: CASSPSEGPNSPLHF
D: TRBD1; size: -; V: TRBV7-9; J: TRBJ2-7; DNA: TGTGCCAGCAGCTTAGAAGGGGGCAGTTACGAGCAGTACTTC; CDR3: CASSLEGGSYEQYF
D: -; size: -; V: TRBV28; J: TRBJ1-2; DNA: TGTGCCAGCAGTCACGGCACCGGGACACGGAACTATGGCTACACCTTC; CDR3: CASSHGTGTRNYGYTF
D: -; size: few; V: TRBV6-4; J: TRBJ2-5; DNA: TGTGCCAGCAGCGTCGACAGAAGGGGGACCCAGTACTTC; CDR3: CASSVDRRGTQYF
D: TRBD1; size: -; V: TRBV19; J: TRBJ2-2; DNA: TGTGCCAGTAGTATAACAGGGGGCGGCGGGGAGCTGTTTTTT; CDR3: CASSITGGGGELFF
D: -; size: -; V: TRBV5-1; J: TRBJ2-7; DNA: TGCGCCAGCAGCTCATACGGATTCGAGGCCTACGAGCAGTACTTC; CDR3: CASSSYGFEAYEQYF
D: TRBD1; size: -; V: TRBV7-9; J: TRBJ1-5; DNA: TGTGCCAGCAGCTCGACAGGGCGGTGGCAGCCCCAGCATTTT; CDR3: CASSSTGRWQPQHF
D: -; size: -; V: TRBV11-2; J: TRBJ2-5; DNA: TGTGCCAGCAGCTTAGGTCGGGTAGAAGAGACCCAGTACTTC; CDR3: CASSLGRVEETQYF
D: -; size: -; V: TRBV4-1; J: TRBJ1-1; DNA: TGCGCCAGCAGCCCGTCGACAGTGAACACTGAAGCTTTCTTT; CDR3: CASSPSTVNTEAFF
D: -; size: few; V: TRBV5-4; J: TRBJ2-7; DNA: TGTGCCAGCAGCTTGAGGAGTACCTACGAGCAGTACTTC; CDR3: CASSLRSTYEQYF
D: -; size: -; V: TRBV28; J: TRBJ1-5; DNA: TGTGCCAGCAGTTCAGGGTGGGTAGGCAATCAGCCCCAGCATTTT; CDR3: CASSSGWVGNQPQHF
D: TRBD1; size: few; V: TRBV7-9; J: TRBJ1-2; DNA: TGTGCCAGCAGCGCAGGGACAGGCTTTGGCTACACCTTC; CDR3: CASSAGTGFGYTF
D: -; size: once; V: TRBV10-3; J: TRBJ1-1; DNA: TGTGCCATCAGTGAGATCGGAAATCCACAGGTAGGCACTGAAGCTTTCTTT; CDR3: CAISEIGNPQVGTEAFF
D: -; size: -; V: TRBV13; J: TRBJ2-5; DNA: TGTGCCAGCAGCTTATGGCGGGAAGAGACCCAGTACTTC; CDR3: CASSLWREETQYF
D: -; size: -; V: TRBV6-5; J: TRBJ1-2; DNA: TGTGCCAGCAGTTACGACAGGAAATCTAACTATGGCTACACCTTC; CDR3: CASSYDRKSNYGYTF
D: TRBD2; size: few; V: TRBV5-4; J: TRBJ2-2; DNA: TGTGCCAGCAGGCCGGGACTAGCGGGAGAACAGAACACCGGGGAGCTGTTTTTT; CDR3: CASRPGLAGEQNTGELFF
D: -; size: once; V: TRBV9; J: TRBJ2-7; DNA: TGTGCCAGCAGCGGGAAACAGGGCTACGAGCAGTACTTC; CDR3: CASSGKQGYEQYF